The rows below give T cell receptor beta chains drawn from one sample of a study of blood T cell repertoires in COVID-19. Clones were sequenced by immunoSEQ multiplex PCR, and TCRdb holds only the in-frame ones, with some missing. The data hold tens of thousands of clones, with roughly 85% observed a single time. Sequences were obtained from peripheral blood. Every receptor here comes from a man in his 60s with acute or convalescent COVID-19. Each CDR3 is given without its conserved first and last residue.

V gene: TRBV5-1
J gene: TRBJ2-7
CDR3 protein: ASSSTGGNYEQY

V gene: TRBV7-2
J gene: TRBJ2-5
CDR3 protein: ASSLALRTSGGGTQY

V gene: TRBV28
J gene: TRBJ1-2
CDR3 protein: ASSSGTGLVYGYT

V gene: TRBV6-5
J gene: TRBJ1-6
CDR3 protein: ASRRTENSPLH

V gene: TRBV5-1
J gene: TRBJ2-7
CDR3 protein: ASSLGTGAYEQY

V gene: TRBV6-1
J gene: TRBJ1-2
CDR3 protein: ASSEDLLTGPYGYT

V gene: TRBV7-2
J gene: TRBJ1-5
CDR3 protein: ASSLGQTWHQPQH

V gene: TRBV20-1
J gene: TRBJ2-3
CDR3 protein: SAPADTQY

V gene: TRBV5-4
J gene: TRBJ1-1
CDR3 protein: ASSFGQPRRVNTEAF

V gene: TRBV6-2/TRBV6-3
J gene: TRBJ1-5
CDR3 protein: ASSYSPVNQPQH

V gene: TRBV7-2
J gene: TRBJ2-1
CDR3 protein: ASSSGRGGHEQF

V gene: TRBV4-3
J gene: TRBJ2-2
CDR3 protein: ASSQAILWASGGTNTGELF

V gene: TRBV19
J gene: TRBJ2-5
CDR3 protein: ASKPRAQGLQETQY

V gene: TRBV19
J gene: TRBJ1-4
CDR3 protein: ASSIRQASNEKLF

V gene: TRBV9
J gene: TRBJ1-2
CDR3 protein: ASSPGNGGGSDYGYT

V gene: TRBV7-2
J gene: TRBJ2-2
CDR3 protein: ASSSYLPDRGGTGELF

V gene: TRBV5-1
J gene: TRBJ1-2
CDR3 protein: ASSFDRGEWSGYT

V gene: TRBV29-1
J gene: TRBJ2-1
CDR3 protein: SVLDRTSSYNEQF

V gene: TRBV15
J gene: TRBJ1-5
CDR3 protein: ATSAYPGKNQPQH

V gene: TRBV4-3
J gene: TRBJ1-6
CDR3 protein: ASSQEAPYNSPLH

V gene: TRBV5-5
J gene: TRBJ1-1
CDR3 protein: ASSLAFGGPEAF

V gene: TRBV5-4
J gene: TRBJ1-2
CDR3 protein: ASSLRDRGFGYT

V gene: TRBV30
J gene: TRBJ1-1
CDR3 protein: AWSVLDKTNTEAF

V gene: TRBV14
J gene: TRBJ1-2
CDR3 protein: ASSPPGEGVRGYT

V gene: TRBV5-1
J gene: TRBJ2-4
CDR3 protein: ASSQTRGVNIQY

V gene: TRBV28
J gene: TRBJ1-3
CDR3 protein: ASSLWRGSGNTIY

V gene: TRBV6-5
J gene: TRBJ1-1
CDR3 protein: ASSLTLNTEAF

V gene: TRBV5-4
J gene: TRBJ1-1
CDR3 protein: ASSRQSGGTEAF

V gene: TRBV4-1
J gene: TRBJ2-1
CDR3 protein: ASSRGQGTEQF

V gene: TRBV18
J gene: TRBJ2-2
CDR3 protein: ASSPPNPGTNTGELF

V gene: TRBV19
J gene: TRBJ1-4
CDR3 protein: ASSSITSGKLF

V gene: TRBV2
J gene: TRBJ2-2
CDR3 protein: ASRRDLGGELF

V gene: TRBV19
J gene: TRBJ2-3
CDR3 protein: ASSIGGGSMADTQY

V gene: TRBV5-1
J gene: TRBJ2-1
CDR3 protein: ASSARGLGNEQF

V gene: TRBV25-1
J gene: TRBJ2-7
CDR3 protein: ASSEYKAADSGEQY

V gene: TRBV9
J gene: TRBJ1-2
CDR3 protein: ASSSSGTGDGYT

V gene: TRBV30
J gene: TRBJ2-7
CDR3 protein: AWRDRGYEQY

V gene: TRBV7-9
J gene: TRBJ2-4
CDR3 protein: ASSLTVAKNIQY

V gene: TRBV19
J gene: TRBJ2-3
CDR3 protein: ASSVAGGPKDTQY

V gene: TRBV27
J gene: TRBJ2-6
CDR3 protein: ASSLGLSGANVLT

V gene: TRBV5-1
J gene: TRBJ2-5
CDR3 protein: ASSLVLAGAQETQY

V gene: TRBV7-9
J gene: TRBJ1-1
CDR3 protein: ASSFPNTPEAF